The entry below describes one T cell receptor (beta chain). This sample stems from a study of blood T cells in healthy people across ages. A second PCR of about 6 to 12 cycles used a sample-barcoded 5' primer and a J-beta primer mix. Using its own MiXCR run on the 5' RACE reads, TCRdb lists one record per CDR3 protein. The sample contains approximately 1,700,000 distinct CDR3 sequences, around 40% of which appear only once. CDR1 and CDR2 from the germline V gene are MNHEY and SMNVEV (reference sequence). The CDR3 runs to 14 residues. V was clipped by 6 bases and J by 4 bases, with 15 bases between them.

The sequencing input was blood. The TCR originated in a human donor in good health. This rearrangement joins TRBV27 to TRBJ1-2, with D unclear. CDR3 sequence: CASSSTDGSYGYTF. The CDR3 nucleotides read TGTGCCAGCAGCTCGACGGACGGCAGCTATGGCTACACCTTC.